The 16 T cell receptor beta chains below all came from one sample that was sequenced in a study of regulatory T cells in long-lasting Graves disease. Library construction for TCR beta used iRepertoire HTBI primers and Arm-PCR of CDR3 regions. TCRdb ran MiXCR on the multiplex PCR reads and lists one entry per CDR3 protein. This table holds roughly 500,000 distinct CDR3 sequences, about a fifth found once. The sample's time point: persistent/refractory GD, antithyroid drugs over 5 years with positive TRAb. Researchers made the TCR library from RNA that was extracted from PBMCs. The material was peripheral blood mononuclear cells (PBMCs), obtained when the disease was refractory, from a patient treated with antithyroid drugs. These receptors all come from a female donor with Graves disease.

At least ten counts were recorded for this clonotype. This chain's CDR3 is CSASDGTANSPLHF. Written as DNA, the CDR3 is TGCAGTGCTAGCGACGGGACAGCTAATTCACCCCTCCACTTT. The J gene is TRBJ1-6, the V gene TRBV20-1; 7 positions agree with TRBD1. The CDR3 is 14 amino acids. Trimming cost V 3 bases and J 6 bases; bases outside gene matches: 5. Looked up from germline, CDR1 is DFQATT and CDR2 is SNEGSKA (reference sequence).

A few counts support this clonotype. This rearrangement joins TRBV7-2 to TRBJ2-5, with TRBD1 identical over 10 bases. V lost 3 bases to trimming and J lost 6 bases; unmatched junction nucleotides: 7. The V gene's germline CDR1 is SGHTA and CDR2 FQGNSA. There are 15 residues in the CDR3. The chain's CDR3 is CASSFRTGGLKTQYF. The CDR3 coding sequence is TGTGCCAGCAGCTTCCGGACAGGGGGATTGAAGACCCAGTACTTC.

This clonotype was seen a few times. At one end, the junction sequence differs from germline, possibly due to a read error. The V gene is TRBV28, the J gene TRBJ1-4; no firm D call. This CDR3 is built from 12 residues. Per the germline V gene, CDR1 is MDHEN and CDR2 is SYDVKM. The CDR3, as DNA: TGTGCCAGCAGTTTGGTCGGTGAAGAACTGTTTTTT. Translated: CASSLVGEELFF. Full variable domain (outside the CDR3, taken from reference TRBV28 and TRBJ1-4): DVKVTQSSRYLVKRTGEKVFLECVQDMDHENMFWYRQDPGLGLRLIYFSYDVKMKEKGDIPEGYSVSREKKERFSLILESASTNQTSMYLCASSLVGEELFFGSGTQLSVL.

V is TRBV9 and J is TRBJ2-4; 10 bases are shared with TRBD2. Germline loops: CDR1 SGDLS, CDR2 YYNGEE. The CDR3 is 17 residues long. Trimming at V came to 2 bases and at J to 3 bases, leaving 8 bases not matched to a gene. Here the CDR3 DNA reads TGTGCCAGCAGCGTCGACCCTAGCGGGAGCCTCAAAAACATTCAGTACTTC. It translates to CASSVDPSGSLKNIQYF.

This clonotype turned up a few times. The rearrangement links TRBV12-3 or TRBV12-4 to TRBJ2-2; no clear D. This CDR3 comprises 12 residues. V dropped 6 bases and J dropped 4 bases, with 6 bases sitting between them. The CDR3 nucleotides are TGTGCCAGCAGACTAACCACCGGGGAGCTGTTTTTT. Protein product: CASRLTTGELFF.

Only a few counts were recorded for this clonotype. The chain uses TRBV28 and TRBJ2-3, with 9 bases that match TRBD1. The CDR3 runs to 15 residues. V shed 5 bases and J 8 bases; nucleotides not matched to a gene: 11. Germline V gene lookup returns CDR1 MDHEN and CDR2 SYDVKM. CDR3 sequence reads: CASSLDRGLLVTQYF. CDR3 nucleotide sequence: TGTGCCAGCAGTCTGGACAGGGGACTTCTTGTTACGCAGTATTTT.

This clonotype was picked up a small number of times. The CDR3 bases are TGTGCCAGCTCACCACAGACGGGAGAAGTAGGTGAGCAGTACTTC. Encoded protein: CASSPQTGEVGEQYF. The V and J genes are TRBV18 and TRBJ2-7; perhaps TRBD2 as D (6 bases). Deletions cut 1 base from V and 7 bases from J, with 17 bases between. CDR3 length: 15 amino acids. Germline V lookup: CDR1 KGHSH, CDR2 LQKENI.

At least ten counts were recorded for this clonotype. V usage is TRBV11-2 and J usage is TRBJ1-1; 9 positions agree with TRBD1. The CDR3 extends over 15 amino acids. The germline V gene encodes CDR1 SGHAT and CDR2 FQNNGV. The trim removed 7 bases at V and 4 bases at J, leaving 10 bases unmatched. The CDR3 sequence is CASNAGQGWSTEAFF. DNA for the CDR3: TGTGCCAGCAACGCGGGACAGGGATGGAGCACTGAAGCTTTCTTT.

The rearrangement uses TRBV12-3 or TRBV12-4 and TRBJ1-5, with D perhaps TRBD1 (5 bases). This CDR3 spans 15 amino acids. V lost 1 base and J 5 bases, leaving 12 bases between the germline ends. DNA of the CDR3: TGTGCCAGCAGTTTAGGGGACTGGAGGGATCAGCCCCAGCATTTT. Its translation: CASSLGDWRDQPQHF.

The chain joins TRBV20-1 to TRBJ2-7; 9 bases map to TRBD1. J was trimmed by 2 bases and V by 3 bases; bases with no gene match: 5. From germline, CDR1 is DFQATT and CDR2 SNEGSKA (reference sequence). This CDR3 has 14 residues. CDR3 residues: CSASRDRVTYEQYF. CDR3 bases: TGCAGTGCTAGCCGGGACAGGGTTACCTACGAGCAGTACTTC.

This clonotype was detected many times. The chain combines TRBV19 with TRBJ2-7; D uncertain. Trimming cost V 6 bases and J 0 bases, with 12 bases left between them. This CDR3 comprises 14 residues. Germline V gene lookup returns CDR1 LNHDA and CDR2 SQIVND (reference sequence). In nucleotides, the CDR3 is TGTGCCAGTAGCAAAGGACGAGACTCCTACGAGCAGTACTTC. Amino acids: CASSKGRDSYEQYF.

In this sample, this clonotype turned up many times. The rearrangement joins TRBV28 to TRBJ2-7, with 11 positions matching TRBD2. Germline V lookup: CDR1 MDHEN, CDR2 SYDVKM. The CDR3 contains 15 residues. V shed 5 bases, J shed 3 bases, and the junction held 6 bases outside the gene matches. This chain's CDR3 is CASSPSGTSGYEQYF. CDR3 nucleotide sequence: TGTGCCAGCAGTCCCTCCGGGACTAGCGGCTACGAGCAGTACTTC.

With regard to this clonotype: With a much larger clone just one base away, this may be a read error. The chain carries TRBV2 and TRBJ1-4; D gene ambiguous. The CDR3 totals 13 residues. CDR1 and CDR2 (germline): SNHLY, FYNNEI. In DNA, the CDR3 is TGTGCCGGCAGTGCCGAATCTAATGAAAAACTGTTTTTT. Translation gives CAGSAESNEKLFF.

This clonotype occurred many times. This CDR3 is CASSQTRLAGEEQYF. In DNA, the CDR3 is TGTGCCAGCAGTCAAACCCGACTAGCGGGAGAAGAGCAGTACTTC. J is TRBJ2-7 and V is TRBV27, with 12 positions matching TRBD2. Germline V gene sequence: CDR1 MNHEY, CDR2 SMNVEV (reference sequence). The CDR3 has 15 amino acids. The ends lost 5 bases at V and 7 bases at J; junction bases unmatched: 9.

This clonotype has more than one count but fewer than ten. J is TRBJ1-1 and V is TRBV29-1; D not resolved. Germline V gene lookup returns CDR1 SQVTM and CDR2 ANQGSEA. The CDR3 has 13 residues. Trimming cost V 6 bases and J 5 bases, with 16 bases left between them. The CDR3 sequence is CSVRASEVTEAFF. The CDR3, as DNA: TGCAGCGTGCGGGCCTCCGAGGTGACTGAAGCTTTCTTT.

This chain links TRBV27 with TRBJ2-7, with D unresolved. There are 16 residues in the CDR3. V was shortened by 0 bases and J by 4 bases, with 16 bases between the two germline ends. Germline assignment: CDR1 MNHEY and CDR2 SMNVEV (reference sequence). For the CDR3, the DNA is TGTGCCAGCAGTTTATCCCCTGTCAGGCGATATTACGAGCAGTACTTC. Encoded protein: CASSLSPVRRYYEQYF.